This record covers a single T cell receptor beta chain. The CDR3 totals 18 residues. Germline CDR1 and CDR2: SGHDT and YYEEEE. The J segment lost 4 bases and the V segment lost 5 bases, leaving 8 bases of the junction unmatched. These data come from a study of T cells in Graves' hyperthyroidism and ophthalmopathy. Researchers amplified the TCR beta CDR3 regions from RNA transcripts. TCR CDR3 underwent first-round RT-PCR with the HTBI primer set. Using its own MiXCR run on the multiplex PCR reads, TCRdb lists one record per CDR3 protein. This sample has about 280,000 distinct CDR3 sequences, with less than 30% found just once.

The source of this sequence is a middle-aged man with Graves' hyperthyroidism that later progressed to Graves' ophthalmopathy. Sequencing was done on a sample of blood. The V gene is TRBV5-6, the J gene TRBJ2-2; 16 positions match TRBD2. CDR3 sequence: CASSEPGLAGGPTGELFF. The CDR3, as DNA: TGTGCCAGCAGTGAACCGGGACTAGCGGGAGGGCCCACCGGGGAGCTGTTTTTT.